These T cell receptor beta chains were read from a single sample in a study of blood T cell repertoires in COVID-19. TCRdb's copy holds only in-frame clones and misses some; the assay was immunoSEQ multiplex PCR. The sample has 180,000 or so clones, approximately 80% seen once. What was sequenced was peripheral blood. Every receptor here comes from a woman aged 40 to 50 with COVID-19, enrolled during active disease. Both conserved end residues are part of each CDR3. The D gene is left open where the match is weak. A clone size is listed for some rows: how often the clone was seen (once, few, many), or a class if it is expanded.

TRBV7-2	TRBJ2-3	.	TRBD2	TGTGCCAGCATTCGGGGGGAGAGGACAGATACGCAGTATTTT	CASIRGERTDTQYF
TRBV27	TRBJ2-5	.	.	TGTGCCAGCAGTGGGCCGTATCAAGAGACCCAGTACTTC	CASSGPYQETQYF
TRBV18	TRBJ2-5	once	TRBD1	TGTGCCAGCTCACCCATCGGACAGGGTCAAGAGACCCAGTACTTC	CASSPIGQGQETQYF
TRBV24-1	TRBJ2-2	many	.	TGTGCCACCAGTGATTTCGGTGGGAGCACCGGGGAGCTGTTTTTT	CATSDFGGSTGELFF
TRBV7-9	TRBJ1-2	.	.	TGTGCCAGCAGTTACCAGGGGCGACGATCGGATGGCTACACCTTC	CASSYQGRRSDGYTF
TRBV24-1	TRBJ2-5	.	TRBD1	TGTGCCACCAGTGATTCCGGACAGGGTGGAGGAGAGACCCAGTACTTC	CATSDSGQGGGETQYF
TRBV19	TRBJ1-1	.	.	TGTGCCAGTAGTAGCGCCCCCGGCGGGGAAGCTTTCTTT	CASSSAPGGEAFF
TRBV7-2	TRBJ1-2	.	.	TGTGCCAGCAGCTTTGGACAGCGGCGTGAAGGCTACACCTTC	CASSFGQRREGYTF
TRBV28	TRBJ2-7	.	TRBD2	TGTGCCAGCAGTCCATCTAGCGGGAGCTCCTACGAGCAGTACTTC	CASSPSSGSSYEQYF
TRBV6-4	TRBJ1-2	.	.	TGTGCCAGCAGTGACTCGGGGGGAAACACCTTC	CASSDSGGNTF
TRBV19	TRBJ1-2	.	.	TGTGCCAGTAGTATAGGGACAGCAAACTATGGCTACACCTTC	CASSIGTANYGYTF
TRBV6-5	TRBJ1-5	.	.	TGTGCCAGCAGGACCCGGGGATCCAATCAGCCCCAGCATTTT	CASRTRGSNQPQHF
TRBV3-1/TRBV3-2	TRBJ2-2	.	.	TGTGCCAGCAGCCACCGGGGGACCGGGGAGCTGTTTTTT	CASSHRGTGELFF
TRBV28	TRBJ2-3	.	.	TGTGCCAGCAGGGGGGCAGGGGTCTACCTCCCGCAGTATTTT	CASRGAGVYLPQYF
TRBV5-6	TRBJ1-2	once	TRBD1	TGTGCCAGCAGCTTGTCCGGGACAGATGGCTACACCTTC	CASSLSGTDGYTF
TRBV5-6	TRBJ1-6	.	.	TGTGCCAGCAGCTTGGAGGTCGGCGCGGGGAGTTCACCCCTCCACTTT	CASSLEVGAGSSPLHF
TRBV19	TRBJ1-2	once	.	TGTGCCAGCAATCTCAACGACATACAGGGTAACGGTGGCTACACCTTC	CASNLNDIQGNGGYTF
TRBV10-2	TRBJ2-2	.	TRBD2	TGCGCCAGCAGTGTTTGGCTAGCGGGGACCCCCGGCACCGGGGAGCTGTTTTTT	CASSVWLAGTPGTGELFF
TRBV4-1	TRBJ1-5	.	TRBD1	TGCGCCAGCAGCCCCGGACAGGGGACGAATCAGCCCCAGCATTTT	CASSPGQGTNQPQHF
TRBV5-6	TRBJ1-6	.	.	TGTGCCAGCAGCTTGGGGCAGGGTATATCCTATAATTCACCCCTCCACTTT	CASSLGQGISYNSPLHF
TRBV5-6	TRBJ2-7	.	.	TGTGCCAGCAGCGGAGGACAGCTCTCCTACGAGCAGTACTTC	CASSGGQLSYEQYF
TRBV25-1	TRBJ1-2	.	.	TGTGCCAGCAGCTGGCAACAGGGAGGGAGCTATGGCTACACCTTC	CASSWQQGGSYGYTF